The 25 T cell receptor beta chains below all came from one sample that was sequenced in a study of cytomegalovirus exposure and HLA in healthy donors. 60 Vbeta and 13 Jbeta primers were used in PCR. Using immunoSEQ multiplex PCR, the repertoire was profiled, and TCRdb retains in-frame clones only, with some absent. Of tens of thousands of clones in the sample, about 66% were seen once. Sequencing was carried out using PBMCs. The receptors here all came from a man aged 30-40 years in good health and CMV-seronegative.

This clone was detected a few times. The J gene is TRBJ1-2, the V gene TRBV7-9, with 7 bases matching TRBD1. V gave up 5 bases and J gave up 4 bases; unmatched junction bases: 7. The CDR3 covers 14 residues. Germline loops: CDR1 SEHNR, CDR2 FQNEAQ (reference sequence). CDR3 region: CASSPVDRVYGYTF. CDR3 in DNA: TGTGCCAGCAGCCCAGTTGACAGGGTCTATGGCTACACCTTC.

The rearrangement uses TRBV6-1 and TRBJ2-7, with D maybe TRBD2 (6 bases). The CDR3 covers 16 residues. Between the trimmed V and J ends, which lost 0 bases and 2 bases, there was a span of 14 bases. The germline gives CDR1 MNHNS, CDR2 SASEGT. The CDR3 region has the DNA TGTGCCAGCAGTGAAGCGGGGGGACCTAAACCCTACGAGCAGTACTTC. Amino acids: CASSEAGGPKPYEQYF.

This rearrangement joins TRBV5-1 to TRBJ2-7; 9 bases are a match to TRBD2. V was pared by 4 bases and J by 2 bases, with 7 bases of the junction left unmatched. CDR3 length equals 15 residues. Germline values: CDR1 SGHRS, CDR2 YFSETQ. The DNA for the CDR3 is TGCGCCAGCAGCACCCTAGCGGGACCCACCTACGAGCAGTACTTC. Protein product: CASSTLAGPTYEQYF.

The rearrangement links TRBV11-1 to TRBJ2-3, with D possibly matching TRBD2 (6 bases). Germline CDR1 reads SGHAT; CDR2 reads FQDESV (reference sequence). The CDR3 consists of 15 residues. V lost 3 bases to trimming and J lost 1 base, with 11 bases between them. CDR3 amino acids: CASSFLGGGTDTQYF. As DNA, the CDR3 is TGTGCCAGCAGCTTTCTCGGAGGGGGCACAGATACGCAGTATTTT. The entire variable domain, with the rest obtained from reference TRBV11-1 and TRBJ2-3, is as follows: EAEVAQSPRYKITEKSQAVAFWCDPISGHATLYWYRQILGQGPELLVQFQDESVVDDSQLPKDRFSAERLKGVDSTLKIQPAELGDSAMYLCASSFLGGGTDTQYFGPGTRLTVL.

V gene TRBV12-5 combines with J gene TRBJ2-7; 9 bases align to TRBD1. CDR1 and CDR2 (germline): LGHNT, FRNRAP. The junction had 2 bases not matched to a gene; V was cut back by 4 bases and J by 4 bases. The CDR3 has 13 residues. The CDR3 here is CASGWGQGYEQYF. The DNA for the CDR3 is TGTGCTAGTGGTTGGGGACAGGGTTACGAGCAGTACTTC.

J is TRBJ2-7 and V is TRBV27, with D possibly TRBD2 on 6 matching bases. Trimming removed 5 bases from V and 7 bases from J, with 12 bases in between. Per the germline V gene, CDR1 is MNHEY and CDR2 is SMNVEV (reference sequence). This CDR3 is 12 amino acids long. This CDR3 is CASSSLAGEQYF. The CDR3 coding sequence is TGTGCCAGCAGTAGCTTGGCGGGGGAGCAGTACTTC.

The V and J genes are TRBV5-6 and TRBJ2-7, with 7 bases matching TRBD2. This CDR3 has 16 amino acids. Germline lookup yields CDR1 SGHDT and CDR2 YYEEEE. The V and J ends lost 5 bases and 5 bases, in that order; junction bases with no gene match: 16. The CDR3 region has the DNA TGTGCCAGCAGTCGGAGGGACGGCGGGAGTAGGAACGAGCAGTACTTC. Translation: CASSRRDGGSRNEQYF.

V usage is TRBV28 and J usage is TRBJ2-3; 8 bases align to TRBD2. The V gene's germline CDR1 is MDHEN and CDR2 SYDVKM. The length of the CDR3 is 19 residues. V lost 4 bases to trimming and J lost 2 bases; unmatched junction nucleotides: 17. The CDR3 is CASSSPLAAYLKNTDTQYF. The CDR3 coding sequence is TGTGCCAGCAGTTCGCCACTAGCGGCCTACCTTAAAAACACAGATACGCAGTATTTT. Complete variable domain (other parts from reference TRBV28 and TRBJ2-3): DVKVTQSSRYLVKRTGEKVFLECVQDMDHENMFWYRQDPGLGLRLIYFSYDVKMKEKGDIPEGYSVSREKKERFSLILESASTNQTSMYLCASSSPLAAYLKNTDTQYFGPGTRLTVL.

The chain carries TRBV2 and TRBJ1-1; no clear D. Trimming cost V 7 bases and J 4 bases, with 25 bases left between them. Germline V lookup: CDR1 SNHLY, CDR2 FYNNEI. CDR3 size: 17 residues. CDR3 residues: CASILFSLADPGTEAFF. In nucleotides, the CDR3 is TGTGCCAGCATACTCTTTTCCTTGGCAGACCCGGGCACTGAAGCTTTCTTT.

This rearrangement joins TRBV27 to TRBJ2-7, with TRBD2 matching over 12 bases. Trimming cost V 2 bases and J 3 bases; bases outside gene matches: 2. The CDR3 is 15 amino acids. Germline V gene lookup returns CDR1 MNHEY and CDR2 SMNVEV (reference sequence). The CDR3 here is CASSLQLAGGYEQYF. In DNA, the CDR3 is TGTGCCAGCAGTTTACAACTAGCGGGAGGCTACGAGCAGTACTTC.

CDR3 in DNA: TGTGCCAGCAGCTTGGCCCTAGAGATGAACACTGAAGCTTTCTTT. Encoded protein: CASSLALEMNTEAFF. V usage is TRBV5-8 and J usage is TRBJ1-1, with no clear D. The V end lost 0 bases, the J end lost 0 bases, and 9 bases lay between the germline ends. The CDR3 extends over 15 amino acids. Germline assignment: CDR1 SGHTS and CDR2 YDEGEE.

This clone is a singleton in its sample. A read error is likely, as this CDR3 ends without the conserved phenylalanine or tryptophan. V and J are TRBV25-1 and TRBJ1-1; 8 bases align to TRBD1. J gave up 2 bases and V 4 bases, and 3 bases lay outside the gene matches. This CDR3 is 14 amino acids long. CDR1 and CDR2 (germline): MGHDK, SYGVNS. CDR3 bases: TGTGCCAGCAGTGGGGGACAGGCCAACACTGAAGCTTTCGTT. This codes for CASSGGQANTEAFV.

The chain couples TRBV11-2 to TRBJ2-3; 7 nucleotides align to TRBD1. This CDR3 comprises 16 residues. V gave up 5 bases and J gave up 2 bases; unmatched junction bases: 10. Germline values: CDR1 SGHAT, CDR2 FQNNGV. The CDR3 DNA is TGTGCCAGCAGCGAGGGGGCCGGACGGATCACAGATACGCAGTATTTT. It is translated as CASSEGAGRITDTQYF.

The gene calls are TRBV4-3 and TRBJ1-6; a possible D gene is TRBD1 (5 bases). V was clipped by 1 base and J by 10 bases, with 17 bases between them. CDR3 length equals 16 residues. Germline CDR1 and CDR2: LGHNA and YSLEER. DNA of the CDR3: TGCGCCAGCAGCCAAGTAGCAGGGAATTTAGTATCACCCCTCCACTTT. Residues: CASSQVAGNLVSPLHF.

V usage is TRBV9 and J usage is TRBJ1-1; TRBD1 is a possible D gene (5 bases). In germline, CDR1 is SGDLS, CDR2 YYNGEE. V lost 6 bases to trimming and J lost 4 bases, with 16 bases between them. CDR3 length: 14 amino acids. In DNA form, the CDR3 reads TGTGCCAGCACCCTAGGGACTATTCTCACTGAAGCTTTCTTT. Translation: CASTLGTILTEAFF.

This chain connects TRBV18 to TRBJ1-5; TRBD1 might be the D (6 bases). With 3 bases removed from V and 3 bases from J, the gap between germline ends came to 12 bases. The length of the CDR3 is 15 residues. Germline-derived CDR1 and CDR2 are KGHSH and LQKENI. The CDR3 region is CASSPGQTTNQPQHF. CDR3 nucleotide sequence: TGTGCCAGCTCACCTGGACAGACCACCAATCAGCCCCAGCATTTT.

This chain joins TRBV4-2 and TRBJ2-3; maybe TRBD2 (6 bases). This CDR3 is 15 amino acids long. V dropped 1 base and J dropped 5 bases, with 13 bases sitting between them. CDR1 and CDR2 from the germline V gene are LGHNA and YNFKEQ. The CDR3 region is CASSQGGGSGDTQYF. CDR3 DNA sequence: TGTGCCAGCAGCCAAGGAGGCGGTAGCGGAGATACGCAGTATTTT.

This clone was found a few times. This chain connects TRBV4-3 to TRBJ1-1; TRBD1 matches 9 bases. The CDR3 is 18 residues long. Germline CDR1 is LGHNA and CDR2 is YSLEER. J was trimmed by 1 base and V by 1 base; bases with no gene match: 10. DNA of the CDR3: TGCGCCAGCAGCCAAGTCCGGGACAGGGACCTTTCGAACACTGAAGCTTTCTTT. This encodes CASSQVRDRDLSNTEAFF.

The V and J genes are TRBV15 and TRBJ2-1; 8 nucleotides match TRBD1. From germline, CDR1 is LNHNV and CDR2 YYDKDF (reference sequence). The CDR3 has 16 residues. Trimming at V came to 0 bases and at J to 7 bases, leaving 8 bases not matched to a gene. The CDR3 DNA reads TGTGCCACCAGCAGAGATCTCCAGGGGGCGCGAAATGAGCAGTTCTTC. It is translated as CATSRDLQGARNEQFF.

The V gene is TRBV4-1, the J gene TRBJ2-5; no definite D call. With 3 bases removed from V and 2 bases from J, the gap between germline ends came to 4 bases. CDR3 length: 12 amino acids. The V gene's germline CDR1 is MGHRA and CDR2 YSYEKL. CDR3 in DNA: TGCGCCAGCAGCCAGTATCAAGAGACCCAGTACTTC. The encoded protein is CASSQYQETQYF.

The rearrangement links TRBV30 to TRBJ1-5, with TRBD1 matching over 12 bases. The V and J ends lost 5 bases and 7 bases, in that order; junction bases with no gene match: 9. The CDR3 is 15 residues long. The V gene's germline CDR1 is GTSNPN and CDR2 SVGIG (reference sequence). CDR3: CAWAPGQGAGQPQHF. The CDR3 region has the DNA TGTGCCTGGGCACCGGGACAGGGGGCTGGCCAGCCCCAGCATTTT.

This clone has only a few counts. The chain links TRBV27 to TRBJ2-7; tentative D call: TRBD2 (5 bases). The CDR3 totals 14 residues. V was shortened by 3 bases and J by 6 bases, with 15 bases between the two germline ends. CDR1 MNHEY and CDR2 SMNVEV come from the germline V gene (reference sequence). DNA for the CDR3: TGTGCCAGCAGTTTTAGCGTTGGACCCTCCGAGCAGTACTTC. Protein product: CASSFSVGPSEQYF.

The chain recombines TRBV5-4 with TRBJ2-7; 10 positions match TRBD2. The CDR3 covers 15 residues. Unmatched junction bases numbered 3, after V lost 1 base and J lost 2 bases. Germline values: CDR1 SGHNT, CDR2 YYREEE (reference sequence). The CDR3 reads CASSLNLAGAYEQYF. CDR3 DNA: TGTGCCAGCAGCTTGAACCTAGCGGGGGCCTACGAGCAGTACTTC. Combining the CDR3 with reference TRBV5-4 and TRBJ2-7 gives the whole variable domain ETGVTQSPTHLIKTRGQQVTLRCSSQSGHNTVSWYQQALGQGPQFIFQYYREEENGRGNFPPRFSGLQFPNYSSELNVNALELDDSALYLCASSLNLAGAYEQYFGPGTRLTVT.

This chain links TRBV6-1 with TRBJ1-3; D is unresolved. Per the germline V gene, CDR1 is MNHNS and CDR2 is SASEGT. Trimming took off 3 bases at V and 1 base at J, with 7 bases between the two ends. The CDR3 loop spans 14 amino acids. The CDR3 reads CASSDPFSGNTIYF. CDR3 sequence (DNA): TGTGCCAGCAGTGATCCATTTTCTGGAAACACCATATATTTT.

This sequence joins TRBV7-6 and TRBJ1-1; TRBD1 aligns across 9 bases. The V and J ends lost 6 bases and 4 bases, in that order; junction bases with no gene match: 3. Germline V lookup: CDR1 SGHVS, CDR2 FNYEAQ. The CDR3 covers 13 residues. The CDR3 region has the DNA TGTGCCAGCAGGGGACAGGGCGGCACTGAAGCTTTCTTT. Encoded protein: CASRGQGGTEAFF.